The rows below give T cell receptor beta chains drawn from one sample of a study of T cell responses to AZD1222 COVID-19 vaccine. Libraries were prepared by immunoSEQ multiplex PCR; TCRdb keeps only in-frame clonotypes and omits some of them. Here the sample spans 150,000 or so clones, about 90% being singletons. This material consisted of peripheral blood, taken 28 days after the second AZD1222 dose. These receptors all stem from an adult who received the AZD1222 COVID-19 vaccine. The CDR3 runs from the conserved cysteine through the conserved F or W. D genes are given only for firm matches. Some rows have no size entry. The others give once, few or many, or a class for an expanded clone.

d_call j_call v_call clone_size cdr3_aa cdr3_nt
TRBD2 TRBJ2-1 TRBV7-2 . CASTPLIAGYNEQFF TGTGCCAGCACCCCCCTGATAGCGGGGTACAATGAGCAGTTCTTC
TRBD1 TRBJ1-1 TRBV28 . CASRLRGTGGLTEAFF TGTGCCAGCAGACTGAGGGGGACAGGGGGCCTAACTGAAGCTTTCTTT
TRBD2 TRBJ2-3 TRBV4-1 . CASSPTGLVPGTQYF TGCGCCAGCAGCCCCACCGGACTAGTTCCAGGAACGCAGTATTTT
. TRBJ1-6 TRBV7-9 . CASSLEAHNSPLHF TGTGCCAGCAGCTTAGAAGCACATAATTCACCCCTCCACTTT
TRBD2 TRBJ2-1 TRBV9 . CASSSQAGGWNEQFF TGTGCCAGCAGCTCTCAAGCGGGGGGGTGGAATGAGCAGTTCTTC
. TRBJ1-5 TRBV2 . CASARDNNQPQHF TGTGCCAGCGCGAGGGACAACAATCAGCCCCAGCATTTT
TRBD1 TRBJ1-2 TRBV6-6 . CASLSPGQSNYGYTF TGTGCCAGCCTATCCCCGGGACAGTCCAACTATGGCTACACCTTC
. TRBJ2-7 TRBV19 . CASSRTPGVEQYF TGTGCCAGTAGTAGGACACCTGGGGTGGAGCAGTACTTC
. TRBJ2-7 TRBV6-2/TRBV6-3 once CASSYSPDPYEQYF TGTGCCAGCAGTTACTCACCAGACCCCTACGAGCAGTACTTC
. TRBJ2-7 TRBV15 . CATSRDLAVAYEQYF TGTGCCACCAGCAGAGATCTGGCGGTAGCCTACGAGCAGTACTTC
. TRBJ2-7 TRBV11-2 . CASSSGFRVGEQYF TGTGCCAGCAGCTCGGGCTTCAGGGTTGGGGAGCAGTACTTC
. TRBJ1-6 TRBV14 few CASSHHGGPTNSPLHF TGTGCCAGCAGCCATCACGGGGGACCCACGAATTCACCCCTCCACTTT
TRBD1 TRBJ2-1 TRBV23-1 once CATVDRGRNNEQFF TGCGCCACCGTCGACAGGGGGCGGAACAATGAGCAGTTCTTC
. TRBJ2-3 TRBV19 . CASTDPKTRSTDTQYF TGTGCCAGTACCGATCCAAAGACAAGGAGCACAGATACGCAGTATTTT
. TRBJ2-7 TRBV7-2 . CASSFSGDYEQYF TGTGCCAGCAGCTTTTCAGGGGACTACGAGCAGTACTTC
. TRBJ2-1 TRBV11-3 . CASSPVGGRAYNEQFF TGTGCCAGCAGCCCCGTGGGGGGTAGGGCCTACAATGAGCAGTTCTTC
. TRBJ1-1 TRBV2 . CASSATRQGQLNTEAFF TGTGCCAGCAGTGCTACAAGGCAGGGCCAGTTGAACACTGAAGCTTTCTTT
TRBD2 TRBJ2-1 TRBV24-1 . CATSVERGGRNEQFF TGTGCCACCAGTGTTGAGCGGGGGGGTCGGAATGAGCAGTTCTTC
. TRBJ1-1 TRBV5-1 . CASSPGQHTEAFF TGCGCCAGCAGCCCCGGACAGCACACTGAAGCTTTCTTT
. TRBJ2-1 TRBV5-1 . CASSSQGIQDNEQFF TGCGCCAGCAGCTCACAGGGTATTCAGGACAATGAGCAGTTCTTC
. TRBJ1-2 TRBV12-3/TRBV12-4 . CASSGGLSSGYTF TGTGCCAGCAGTGGGGGGCTCAGTTCTGGCTACACCTTC
. TRBJ2-7 TRBV3-1/TRBV3-2 . CASSQGNPHYEQYF TGTGCCAGCAGCCAAGGGAACCCACACTACGAGCAGTACTTC
. TRBJ1-3 TRBV30 few CAWSASGGNTIYF TGTGCCTGGAGCGCTTCCGGGGGAAACACCATATATTTT
. TRBJ2-7 TRBV19 once CASSITRRTYEQYF TGTGCCAGTAGTATCACGCGGAGAACCTACGAGCAGTACTTC
TRBD1 TRBJ1-2 TRBV19 . CASIARTGWYGYTF TGTGCCAGTATCGCAAGGACAGGGTGGTATGGCTACACCTTC
TRBD2 TRBJ2-5 TRBV9 . CASSVAGGFSGTQYF TGTGCCAGCAGCGTAGCGGGAGGGTTTTCCGGGACCCAGTACTTC
. TRBJ1-1 TRBV6-5 . CASSYSRAMNTEAFF TGTGCCAGCAGTTACTCCCGGGCCATGAACACTGAAGCTTTCTTT
. TRBJ2-5 TRBV3-1/TRBV3-2 . CASSPSRETQYF TGTGCCAGCAGCCCGTCGAGGGAGACCCAGTACTTC
TRBD2 TRBJ2-2 TRBV18 . CASSPTAGGTNTGELFF TGTGCCAGCTCACCCACGGCGGGGGGGACGAACACCGGGGAGCTGTTTTTT
TRBD2 TRBJ2-5 TRBV4-2 . CASSQVAGGTQYF TGTGCCAGCAGCCAAGTGGCGGGGGGGACCCAGTACTTC
. TRBJ1-5 TRBV6-1 . CASSEWMWGRTSNQPQHF TGTGCCAGCAGTGAATGGATGTGGGGACGGACTAGCAATCAGCCCCAGCATTTT
TRBD2 TRBJ2-3 TRBV5-8 . CASSLGVPGLAGTRGTQYF TGTGCCAGCAGCTTGGGCGTCCCCGGACTAGCGGGAACCCGGGGTACGCAGTATTTT
. TRBJ1-5 TRBV23-1 . CANADRKDSNQPQHF TGCGCCAATGCGGACCGCAAAGATAGCAATCAGCCCCAGCATTTT
TRBD2 TRBJ2-3 TRBV30 . CAWKVAGGPSTDTQYF TGTGCCTGGAAGGTAGCGGGAGGGCCTAGCACAGATACGCAGTATTTT
. TRBJ2-3 TRBV19 . CASSLGLADTQYF TGTGCCAGTAGTCTGGGGTTGGCAGATACGCAGTATTTT